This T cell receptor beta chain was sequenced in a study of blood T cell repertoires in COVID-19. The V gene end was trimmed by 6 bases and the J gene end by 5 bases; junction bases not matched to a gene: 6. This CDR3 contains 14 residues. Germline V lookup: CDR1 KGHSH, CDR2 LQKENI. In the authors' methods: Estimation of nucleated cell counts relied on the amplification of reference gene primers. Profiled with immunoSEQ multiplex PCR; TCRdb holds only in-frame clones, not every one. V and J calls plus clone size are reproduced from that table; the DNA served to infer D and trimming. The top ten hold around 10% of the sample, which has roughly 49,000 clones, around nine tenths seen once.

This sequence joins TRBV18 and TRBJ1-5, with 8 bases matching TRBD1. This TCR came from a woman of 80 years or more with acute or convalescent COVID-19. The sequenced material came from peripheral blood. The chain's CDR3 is CASSPAQGDQPQHF. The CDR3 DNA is TGTGCCAGCTCTCCAGCACAGGGGGATCAGCCCCAGCATTTT.